This T cell receptor beta chain was profiled in a study of shared clonotypes between healthy human individuals. Sequencing was performed with immunoSEQ multiplex PCR; in TCRdb, only in-frame clones are kept and a portion is missing. The repertoire holds 2 million to 2.5 million clones, with nearly 97% as singletons. Germline assignment: CDR1 SNHLY and CDR2 FYNNEI. V lost 0 bases and J lost 0, with 8 bases in between. This CDR3 has 15 amino acids. The V gene is TRBV2, the J gene TRBJ2-5, with D possibly matching TRBD1 (6 bases). The sequenced material came from naive CD4+ T cells sorted from blood. Subset here: CD45RA+ positively selected. The receptor's source is a man younger than 35 in good health. This CDR3 is CASSEAGANQETQYF. The CDR3 bases are TGTGCCAGCAGTGAAGCGGGGGCCAACCAAGAGACCCAGTACTTC.